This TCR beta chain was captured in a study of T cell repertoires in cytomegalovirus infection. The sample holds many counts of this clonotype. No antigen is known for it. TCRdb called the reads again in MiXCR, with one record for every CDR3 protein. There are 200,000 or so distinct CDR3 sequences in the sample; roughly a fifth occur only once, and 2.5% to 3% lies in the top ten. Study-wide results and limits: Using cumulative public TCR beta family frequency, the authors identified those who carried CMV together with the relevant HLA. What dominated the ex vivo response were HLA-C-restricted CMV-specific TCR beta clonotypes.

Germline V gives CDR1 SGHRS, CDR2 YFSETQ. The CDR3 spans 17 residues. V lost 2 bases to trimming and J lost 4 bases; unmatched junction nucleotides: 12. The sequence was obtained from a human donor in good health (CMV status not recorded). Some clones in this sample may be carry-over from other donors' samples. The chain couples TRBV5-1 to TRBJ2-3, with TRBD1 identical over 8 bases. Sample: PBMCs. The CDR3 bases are TGCGCCAGCAGCTTAGGACAGGGCACCTTCGTCGCAGATACGCAGTATTTT. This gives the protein CASSLGQGTFVADTQYF.